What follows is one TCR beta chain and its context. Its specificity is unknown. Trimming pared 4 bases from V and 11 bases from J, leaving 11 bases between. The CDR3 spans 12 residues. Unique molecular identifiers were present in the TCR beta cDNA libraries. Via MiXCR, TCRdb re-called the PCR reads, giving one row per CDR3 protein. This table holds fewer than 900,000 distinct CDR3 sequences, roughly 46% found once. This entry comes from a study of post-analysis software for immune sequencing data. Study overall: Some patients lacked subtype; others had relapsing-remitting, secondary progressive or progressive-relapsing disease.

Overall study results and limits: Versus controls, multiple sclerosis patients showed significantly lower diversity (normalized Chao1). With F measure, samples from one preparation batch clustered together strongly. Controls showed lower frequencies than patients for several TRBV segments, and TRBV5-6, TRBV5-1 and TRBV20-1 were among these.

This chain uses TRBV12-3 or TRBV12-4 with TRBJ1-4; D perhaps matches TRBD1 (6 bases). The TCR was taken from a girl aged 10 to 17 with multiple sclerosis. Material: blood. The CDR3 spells CASSSDRRKLFF. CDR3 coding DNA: TGTGCCAGCAGTTCCGACAGGAGGAAACTGTTTTTT.